Presented here are 15 T cell receptor beta chains from one specimen sequenced in a study of T cell repertoires in cytomegalovirus infection. Their antigens remain unidentified. One entry per CDR3 protein, called by TCRdb with MiXCR from the reads. This repertoire shows around 39,000 distinct CDR3 sequences, roughly 49% found once; its top ten account for 80% to 95%. The source was CD8+ T cells from cultured PBMCs, collected from culture after CMV antigen stimulation. Receptor source: a human donor in good health (CMV status not recorded). Some clones in this sample may be carry-over from other donors' samples.

This clonotype was seen only a few times. The V call is TRBV7-6, the J call TRBJ2-1; D is possibly TRBD2 (5 bases). The CDR3 sequence is 16 residues long. Germline CDR1 and CDR2: SGHVS and FNYEAQ. Trimming stripped 5 bases from V and 0 bases from J, with 14 bases between. The CDR3 nucleotides read TGTGCCAGCAGCCTAAGGACGGGAAGCTCCTACAATGAGCAGTTCTTC. This codes for CASSLRTGSSYNEQFF.

This clonotype was observed a few times. V gene TRBV27 combines with J gene TRBJ1-5, with D hard to call. The CDR3 sequence is 15 residues long. Trimming stripped 2 bases from V and 0 bases from J, with 8 bases between. Germline V gives CDR1 MNHEY, CDR2 SMNVEV (reference sequence). CDR3 in amino acids: CASSLDRASNQPQHF. The CDR3 DNA reads as TGTGCCAGCAGTTTAGACCGGGCTAGCAATCAGCCCCAGCATTTT.

The V and J genes are TRBV27 and TRBJ2-4, with D possibly TRBD1 on 5 matching bases. Germline CDR1 reads MNHEY; CDR2 reads SMNVEV (reference sequence). The CDR3 contains 12 residues. With 5 bases removed from V and 8 bases from J, the gap between germline ends came to 10 bases. The CDR3 region has the DNA TGTGCCAGCAGTCAGGGCCGTGACATTCAGTACTTC. As protein: CASSQGRDIQYF.

The chain joins TRBV9 to TRBJ2-1; 14 nucleotides match TRBD2. V lost 2 bases and J lost 9; bases outside the gene matches: 10. CDR1 SGDLS and CDR2 YYNGEE come from the germline V gene. The CDR3 length is 17 residues. The CDR3 nucleotides read TGTGCCAGCAGCGTCAGCCACCGGACTAGCGGGAGGAGTGAGCAGTTCTTC. Translation gives CASSVSHRTSGRSEQFF.

This clonotype was detected many times. The chain is built from TRBV7-8 and TRBJ2-5; D possibly matches TRBD1 or TRBD2 (5 bases each). CDR3 length: 15 residues. Trimming removed 6 bases from V and 1 base from J, with 15 bases in between. Looked up from germline, CDR1 is SGHVS and CDR2 is FQNEAQ. For the CDR3, the DNA is TGTGCCAGCAGACCGAGGGGCAGACTCCAAGAGACCCAGTACTTC. It encodes CASRPRGRLQETQYF.

In this sample, this clonotype turned up a few times. The rearrangement uses TRBV7-9 and TRBJ2-2; 10 bases align to TRBD1. Trimming at V came to 4 bases and at J to 6 bases, leaving 5 bases not matched to a gene. The CDR3 is made up of 15 amino acids. CDR1 SEHNR and CDR2 FQNEAQ come from the germline V gene (reference sequence). The CDR3 reads CASSSPDRGPGELFF. DNA of the CDR3: TGTGCCAGCAGCTCCCCCGACAGGGGGCCCGGGGAGCTGTTTTTT.

The genes are TRBV27 and TRBJ1-1, with D unresolved. The CDR3 consists of 12 residues. The V gene's germline CDR1 is MNHEY and CDR2 SMNVEV (reference sequence). The V end was cut by 7 bases, the J end by 0 bases, with 6 bases between. In DNA, the CDR3 is TGTGCCAGCATCTCGGTGAACACTGAAGCTTTCTTT. Encoded protein: CASISVNTEAFF.

Ten or more counts support this clonotype. The V gene is TRBV15, the J gene TRBJ2-1; 9 bases are a match to TRBD2. Germline CDR1 reads LNHNV; CDR2 reads YYDKDF (reference sequence). Losses at the gene ends were 5 bases for V and 0 bases for J; bases not matched to a gene: 2. CDR3 length equals 15 residues. This CDR3 is CATSRSGSSYNEQFF. The CDR3 DNA sequence: TGTGCCACCAGCCGTAGCGGGAGCTCCTACAATGAGCAGTTCTTC.

The chain employs TRBV4-2 and TRBJ2-1, with a tentative D call TRBD2 (6 bases). Germline CDR1 LGHNA, CDR2 YNFKEQ. V was shortened by 4 bases and J by 8 bases, with 12 bases between the two germline ends. The CDR3 is 13 amino acids. This CDR3 is CASSRGREDEQFF. The CDR3, as DNA: TGTGCCAGCAGCCGGGGAAGGGAGGATGAGCAGTTCTTC.

This clonotype appeared a few times. The V and J genes are TRBV28 and TRBJ2-7, with a weak D call TRBD1 (6 bases). This CDR3 is 13 amino acids long. V lost 5 bases and J lost 1, with 9 bases in between. The germline gives CDR1 MDHEN, CDR2 SYDVKM. The CDR3 reads CASSLQGSYEQYF. The CDR3 nucleotides are TGTGCCAGCAGTCTACAGGGATCCTACGAGCAGTACTTC.

The chain is built from TRBV12-5 and TRBJ2-1, with D tentatively TRBD1 (5 bases). CDR1 is LGHNT and CDR2 is FRNRAP in the germline V gene. The length of the CDR3 is 14 residues. Deletions cut 9 bases from V and 3 bases from J, with 15 bases between. CDR3 in DNA: TGTGCTAGCCAGGGTTTACCAAACTACAATGAGCAGTTCTTC. It translates to CASQGLPNYNEQFF. The whole variable domain, remainder taken from reference TRBV12-5 and TRBJ2-1, is DARVTQTPRHKVTEMGQEVTMRCQPILGHNTVFWYRQTMMQGLELLAYFRNRAPLDDSGMPKDRFSAEMPDATLATLKIQPSEPRDSAVYFCASQGLPNYNEQFFGPGTRLTVL.

This clonotype showed up just once. This chain connects TRBV4-1 to TRBJ1-1; no clear D gene. The CDR3 loop spans 15 amino acids. From germline, CDR1 is MGHRA and CDR2 YSYEKL. Trimming removed 0 bases at V and 0 bases at J, with 8 bases between. The CDR3 is CASSQEGRMNTEAFF. The CDR3 coding sequence is TGCGCCAGCAGCCAAGAAGGCAGGATGAACACTGAAGCTTTCTTT.

At least ten counts were recorded for this clonotype. This rearrangement joins TRBV7-9 to TRBJ2-3; 10 nucleotides align to TRBD2. Germline V CDR1 and CDR2: SEHNR, FQNEAQ (reference sequence). Trimming took 5 bases from V and 5 from J; bases not matched to a gene: 16. The CDR3 loop spans 18 amino acids. CDR3 coding DNA: TGTGCCAGCAGCCCCATCCTGGCTAGCGGGAGAACTGAAGATACGCAGTATTTT. Translating gives CASSPILASGRTEDTQYF. Based on the CDR3 plus reference TRBV7-9 and TRBJ2-3, the full variable domain is DTGVSQNPRHKITKRGQNVTFRCDPISEHNRLYWYRQTLGQGPEFLTYFQNEAQLEKSRLLSDRFSAERPKGSFSTLEIQRTEQGDSAMYLCASSPILASGRTEDTQYFGPGTRLTVL.

The chain joins TRBV9 to TRBJ2-3; the match to TRBD1 covers 11 bases. The CDR3 is made up of 16 amino acids. With V trimmed by 4 bases and J by 2 bases, 6 bases remained unmatched. Germline CDR1 and CDR2: SGDLS and YYNGEE. The CDR3 sequence is CASSPGTGGFTDTQYF. In DNA, the CDR3 is TGTGCCAGCAGCCCAGGGACAGGGGGATTCACAGATACGCAGTATTTT.

The CDR3 coding sequence is TGTGCCAGCAGTTTCCGGACTAGCGGATTCTCCTACAATGAGCAGTTCTTC. Encoded protein: CASSFRTSGFSYNEQFF. V and J are TRBV28 and TRBJ2-1; 10 bases match TRBD2. Germline V CDR1 and CDR2: MDHEN, SYDVKM. Trimming took 3 bases from V and 0 from J; bases not matched to a gene: 5. The CDR3 is made up of 17 amino acids. Full variable domain (missing parts from reference TRBV28 and TRBJ2-1): DVKVTQSSRYLVKRTGEKVFLECVQDMDHENMFWYRQDPGLGLRLIYFSYDVKMKEKGDIPEGYSVSREKKERFSLILESASTNQTSMYLCASSFRTSGFSYNEQFFGPGTRLTVL.